A single sample is the source of the 12 T cell receptor beta chains below, sequenced in a study of blood T cell repertoires in COVID-19. Assay: immunoSEQ multiplex PCR; the TCRdb copy retains only in-frame clones and omits some. The sample has about 370,000 clones, more than 75% seen once. The material sequenced was peripheral blood. The receptors here all came from a young woman with COVID-19, enrolled during active disease.

The chain recombines TRBV19 with TRBJ2-1; no definite D call. The V end lost 2 bases, the J end lost 7 bases, and 9 bases lay between the germline ends. The germline gives CDR1 LNHDA, CDR2 SQIVND (reference sequence). The length of the CDR3 is 13 residues. Here the CDR3 DNA reads TGTGCCAGTAGTATATCTGCTAATAATGAGCAGTTCTTC. Residues: CASSISANNEQFF.

The V call is TRBV4-3, the J call TRBJ2-5; 9 nucleotides align to TRBD1. CDR3 length equals 16 residues. The trim removed 0 bases at V and 5 bases at J, leaving 7 bases unmatched. Germline values: CDR1 LGHNA, CDR2 YSLEER. The CDR3 nucleotides are TGCGCCAGCAGCCAAGATATGACAGGGGGTTGGGAGACCCAGTACTTC. Amino acid sequence: CASSQDMTGGWETQYF.

This clone is a singleton in its sample. The CDR3 reads CASSLSPTSVEQYF. CDR3 coding DNA: TGTGCCAGCAGTTTATCCCCGACTAGCGTGGAGCAGTACTTC. This chain connects TRBV28 to TRBJ2-7; TRBD2 matches at 8 bases. V was clipped by 1 base and J by 7 bases; unmatched bases: 6. CDR1 MDHEN and CDR2 SYDVKM come from the germline V gene. The CDR3 loop spans 14 amino acids. Together with reference TRBV28 and TRBJ2-7, the CDR3 gives the full variable domain: DVKVTQSSRYLVKRTGEKVFLECVQDMDHENMFWYRQDPGLGLRLIYFSYDVKMKEKGDIPEGYSVSREKKERFSLILESASTNQTSMYLCASSLSPTSVEQYFGPGTRLTVT.

This sequence joins TRBV24-1 and TRBJ1-5; 7 bases are shared with TRBD1. The J segment lost 0 bases and the V segment lost 8 bases, leaving 12 bases of the junction unmatched. The CDR3 spans 17 residues. Looked up from germline, CDR1 is KGHDR and CDR2 is SFDVKD. In DNA, the CDR3 is TGTGCCACCAATCACACAGGGGACCTTTATAGCAATCAGCCCCAGCATTTT. It is translated as CATNHTGDLYSNQPQHF.

V usage is TRBV7-2 and J usage is TRBJ1-5, with D uncertain. This CDR3 contains 17 residues. Trimming cost V 1 base and J 0 bases, with 13 bases left between them. The germline V gene encodes CDR1 SGHTA and CDR2 FQGNSA. CDR3 nucleotides: TGTGCCAGCAGCTTAGGGTCAGCGGATTATAGCAATCAGCCCCAGCATTTT. Protein product: CASSLGSADYSNQPQHF.

The chain's CDR3 is CASSYRGGAGATGEQYF. The CDR3 coding sequence is TGTGCCAGCAGCTACCGGGGGGGGGCGGGAGCTACTGGTGAGCAGTACTTC. The V call is TRBV7-9, the J call TRBJ2-7; the match to TRBD2 covers 8 bases. V lost 4 bases to trimming and J lost 7 bases; unmatched junction nucleotides: 18. The CDR3 runs 17 residues. The V gene's germline CDR1 is SEHNR and CDR2 FQNEAQ (reference sequence).

This clone has a single count. This sequence joins TRBV29-1 and TRBJ1-2, with D unresolved. Trimming took 8 bases from V and 2 from J, leaving 12 bases between them. CDR3 length equals 12 residues. Germline assignment: CDR1 SQVTM and CDR2 ANQGSEA. The CDR3 coding sequence is TGCAGCACCGACACTTTCAACTATGGCTACACCTTC. This gives the protein CSTDTFNYGYTF. Filled out from reference TRBV29-1 and TRBJ1-2, the complete variable domain reads SAVISQKPSRDICQRGTSLTIQCQVDSQVTMMFWYRQQPGQSLTLIATANQGSEATYESGFVIDKFPISRPNLTFSTLTVSNMSPEDSSIYLCSTDTFNYGYTFGSGTRLTVV.

The rearrangement joins TRBV28 to TRBJ2-7, with 9 bases aligning to TRBD1. V shed 5 bases, J shed 5 bases, and the junction held 13 bases outside the gene matches. CDR1 and CDR2 from the germline V gene are MDHEN and SYDVKM. This CDR3 comprises 16 residues. CDR3 in amino acids: CASSPHQGQGRNEQYF. DNA of the CDR3: TGTGCCAGCAGTCCTCACCAGGGACAGGGTAGGAACGAGCAGTACTTC. Drawing the rest from reference TRBV28 and TRBJ2-7, the complete variable domain is DVKVTQSSRYLVKRTGEKVFLECVQDMDHENMFWYRQDPGLGLRLIYFSYDVKMKEKGDIPEGYSVSREKKERFSLILESASTNQTSMYLCASSPHQGQGRNEQYFGPGTRLTVT.

The chain employs TRBV4-1 and TRBJ2-1; possible D gene TRBD2, 6 bases. The CDR3 is 16 residues long. V lost 1 base to trimming and J lost 2 bases, with 12 bases between them. Germline assignment: CDR1 MGHRA and CDR2 YSYEKL. CDR3 region: CASSQVGGGTYNEQFF. DNA of the CDR3: TGCGCCAGCAGCCAAGTCGGGGGAGGTACCTACAATGAGCAGTTCTTC.

This clone was seen only once. Here the CDR3 reads CASSFIQGANPETQYF. The CDR3 DNA sequence: TGTGCCAGCAGTTTTATTCAGGGGGCGAATCCAGAGACCCAGTACTTC. The chain couples TRBV28 to TRBJ2-5, with 8 bases identical to TRBD1. V was clipped by 3 bases and J by 4 bases; unmatched bases: 10. This CDR3 region has 16 residues. Germline assignment: CDR1 MDHEN and CDR2 SYDVKM.

The V call is TRBV7-8, the J call TRBJ1-1, with D perhaps matching TRBD1 (5 bases). Looked up from germline, CDR1 is SGHVS and CDR2 is FQNEAQ. This CDR3 comprises 14 residues. V lost 7 bases, J lost 1 base, and 13 bases lay in between. The CDR3 DNA is TGTGCCAGCATCCAACACGGGGGGAACACTGAAGCTTTCTTT. Translating it yields CASIQHGGNTEAFF.

This clone was detected only once. The chain carries TRBV5-4 and TRBJ2-3; TRBD2 matches 8 bases. The V and J ends lost 3 bases and 2 bases, in that order; junction bases with no gene match: 5. The CDR3 runs to 15 residues. Per germline, CDR1 SGHNT and CDR2 YYREEE (reference sequence). The CDR3 spells CASSSPAGVTDTQYF. The CDR3 nucleotides are TGTGCCAGCAGCTCTCCAGCGGGGGTCACAGATACGCAGTATTTT.